Listed here are 25 T cell receptor beta chains from one sample, sequenced in a study of cytomegalovirus exposure and HLA in healthy donors. Amplification used 60 Vbeta primers and 13 Jbeta primers. TCRdb's table, derived via immunoSEQ multiplex PCR, lists solely in-frame clones and lacks some. The sample consists of under 90,000 clones, approximately 82% of them appearing once. Sequencing input: PBMCs. These receptors were taken from a man in his forties in good health and CMV-seronegative.

The rearrangement links TRBV2 to TRBJ2-1; TRBD2 might be the D (7 bases). CDR1 is SNHLY, CDR2 FYNNEI, per germline. The CDR3 extends over 14 amino acids. V gave up 7 bases and J gave up 6 bases, with 16 bases separating them. The CDR3 here is CASKGGTTVNEQFF. The CDR3 nucleotides read TGTGCCAGCAAGGGGGGGACTACCGTCAATGAGCAGTTCTTC.

Only a few counts were recorded for this clone. J is TRBJ1-6 and V is TRBV27; 7 bases align to TRBD1. CDR3 length equals 14 residues. Germline CDR1 MNHEY, CDR2 SMNVEV (reference sequence). V was pared by 8 bases and J by 6 bases, with 7 bases of the junction left unmatched. The CDR3 nucleotides read TGTGCCAGCGGACCGACAGGGTTTAATTCACCCCTCCACTTT. It codes for CASGPTGFNSPLHF.

The CDR3 sequence is CASSILSSGGITEAFF. The CDR3 DNA sequence: TGTGCCAGTAGTATATTATCCTCAGGGGGGATCACTGAAGCTTTCTTT. The chain carries TRBV19 and TRBJ1-1, with TRBD1 identical over 7 bases. V trimming: 2 bases; J trimming: 4 bases; junction bases outside the gene matches: 10. The germline gives CDR1 LNHDA, CDR2 SQIVND (reference sequence). This CDR3 has 16 residues.

This chain connects TRBV5-6 to TRBJ2-3; a possible D gene is TRBD2 (5 bases). Trimming cost V 2 bases and J 6 bases, with 10 bases left between them. The CDR3 consists of 13 residues. Germline V gene sequence: CDR1 SGHDT, CDR2 YYEEEE. CDR3 in DNA: TGTGCCAGCAGCTTTGGGAGAGGCGATACGCAGTATTTT. Translated: CASSFGRGDTQYF.

With respect to this clone: The junction does not match germline at one end; this may be a read error. Distinct nucleotide sequences in the sample also encode this CDR3. The CDR3 spells CASSQEGTGTNEKLFF. CDR3 sequence (DNA): TGCGCCAGCAGCCAAGAGGGGACAGGGACTAATGAAAAGCTGTTTTTT. The chain links TRBV4-1 to TRBJ1-4, with 9 bases that match TRBD1. Germline CDR1 is MGHRA and CDR2 is YSYEKL. The CDR3 loop spans 16 amino acids.

The genes are TRBV5-1 and TRBJ2-1; 11 positions agree with TRBD1. Germline-derived CDR1 and CDR2 are SGHRS and YFSETQ. The junction had 6 bases not matched to a gene; V was cut back by 2 bases and J by 5 bases. The CDR3 has 16 amino acids. CDR3 residues: CASSFEGQGVNNEQFF. The DNA of the CDR3 is TGCGCCAGCAGCTTTGAGGGACAGGGGGTCAACAATGAGCAGTTCTTC.

This clone has just a few counts. The chain couples TRBV7-6 to TRBJ2-7, with D possibly being TRBD1 (5 bases). CDR3 length equals 12 residues. Germline lookup yields CDR1 SGHVS and CDR2 FNYEAQ. V gave up 5 bases and J gave up 5 bases, with 10 bases separating them. CDR3 sequence reads: CASSPQGDEQYF. CDR3 nucleotide sequence: TGTGCCAGCAGCCCCCAAGGGGACGAGCAGTACTTC.

CDR3 coding DNA: TGTGCCAGCAGCCCCCGGCCAGGGGGCGCGGGGGAGCAGTACTTC. It yields the protein CASSPRPGGAGEQYF. The gene calls are TRBV13 and TRBJ2-7; 8 bases fit TRBD1. Germline CDR1 and CDR2: PRHDT and FYEKMQ (reference sequence). Trimming at V came to 5 bases and at J to 7 bases, leaving 13 bases not matched to a gene. The CDR3 is 15 residues long.

This sequence joins TRBV10-3 and TRBJ2-5; no clear D gene. In germline, CDR1 is ENHRY, CDR2 SYGVKD. V shed 7 bases and J shed 0 bases, with 6 bases lying between them. The CDR3 sequence is 12 residues long. CDR3 nucleotides: TGTGCCATCAAAGACAACCAAGAGACCCAGTACTTC. Its protein product is CAIKDNQETQYF.

The rearrangement joins TRBV27 to TRBJ2-1; 12 bases line up with TRBD2. Trimming cost V 6 bases and J 2 bases; bases outside gene matches: 8. CDR3 length equals 17 residues. Germline V gives CDR1 MNHEY, CDR2 SMNVEV (reference sequence). CDR3 sequence reads: CASRRGSSGRAYNEQFF. CDR3 bases: TGTGCCAGCAGGAGGGGGTCTAGCGGGAGGGCCTACAATGAGCAGTTCTTC.

The chain carries TRBV19 and TRBJ1-1; weak D call: TRBD1 (5 bases). This CDR3 spans 14 amino acids. Trimming pared 0 bases from V and 5 bases from J, leaving 10 bases between. The germline V gene has CDR1 LNHDA and CDR2 SQIVND (reference sequence). The CDR3 region is CASSIDFRVTEAFF. Here the CDR3 DNA reads TGTGCCAGTAGTATAGATTTCAGGGTGACTGAAGCTTTCTTT. The complete variable domain, with remaining parts taken from reference TRBV19 and TRBJ1-1, reads DGGITQSPKYLFRKEGQNVTLSCEQNLNHDAMYWYRQDPGQGLRLIYYSQIVNDFQKGDIAEGYSVSREKKESFPLTVTSAQKNPTAFYLCASSIDFRVTEAFFGQGTRLTVV.

CDR3 amino acids: CASSLALQEGLYGYTF. The CDR3 DNA reads TGTGCCAGCAGCTTAGCCCTCCAGGAGGGGCTCTATGGCTACACCTTC. The chain recombines TRBV7-9 with TRBJ1-2; D might be TRBD1 (5 bases). Germline V gene lookup returns CDR1 SEHNR and CDR2 FQNEAQ (reference sequence). V lost 0 bases, J lost 4 bases, and 15 bases lay in between. This CDR3 spans 16 amino acids. Filled out from reference TRBV7-9 and TRBJ1-2, the complete variable domain reads DTGVSQNPRHKITKRGQNVTFRCDPISEHNRLYWYRQTLGQGPEFLTYFQNEAQLEKSRLLSDRFSAERPKGSFSTLEIQRTEQGDSAMYLCASSLALQEGLYGYTFGSGTRLTVV.

The V gene is TRBV5-1, the J gene TRBJ1-4, with D possibly TRBD1 on 5 matching bases. From germline, CDR1 is SGHRS and CDR2 YFSETQ. There are 14 residues in the CDR3. V lost 2 bases and J 3 bases, leaving 8 bases between the germline ends. The CDR3 is CASSFDSPNEKLFF. As DNA, the CDR3 is TGCGCCAGCAGCTTTGACAGTCCTAATGAAAAACTGTTTTTT.

The chain's CDR3 is CASSLDVSHSPLHF. In DNA, the CDR3 is TGCGCCAGCAGCTTGGATGTCAGTCATTCACCCCTCCACTTT. The chain carries TRBV5-1 and TRBJ1-6, with no clear D. This CDR3 is built from 14 residues. Germline V lookup: CDR1 SGHRS, CDR2 YFSETQ. Deletions cut 0 bases from V and 8 bases from J, with 9 bases between.

The chain has TRBV4-2 and TRBJ1-1; TRBD1 aligns across 9 bases. V was pared by 5 bases and J by 0 bases, with 7 bases of the junction left unmatched. This CDR3 contains 16 residues. Germline V CDR1 and CDR2: LGHNA, YNFKEQ. CDR3 amino acids: CASSSGQGNVNTEAFF. CDR3 in DNA: TGTGCCAGCAGCTCGGGACAGGGTAACGTGAACACTGAAGCTTTCTTT.

The V and J genes are TRBV10-1 and TRBJ2-1, with 8 bases identical to TRBD1. The V gene's germline CDR1 is WNHNN and CDR2 SYGVQD (reference sequence). V gave up 3 bases and J gave up 8 bases; unmatched junction bases: 12. The CDR3 length is 16 residues. CDR3 loop: CASSDLSRTGPDEQFF. The CDR3, as DNA: TGCGCCAGCAGTGACTTATCCCGGACAGGGCCCGATGAGCAGTTCTTC.

This clone was recorded once. V gene TRBV7-2 combines with J gene TRBJ2-7; 11 bases are shared with TRBD1. The CDR3 has 13 residues. V dropped 8 bases and J dropped 1; count of bases not matched to a gene: 1. Per germline, CDR1 SGHTA and CDR2 FQGNSA. CDR3 DNA sequence: TGTGCCAGCGGGACAGGGGGATCCTACGAGCAGTACTTC. Its protein is CASGTGGSYEQYF.

This clone was counted only a few times. The genes are TRBV5-6 and TRBJ2-7, with a possible D match to TRBD1 (6 bases). CDR1 SGHDT and CDR2 YYEEEE come from the germline V gene. The CDR3 has 15 amino acids. V was pared by 1 base and J by 2 bases, with 13 bases between. The DNA for the CDR3 is TGTGCCAGCAGCTTGTATTCCGGACAGACCTACGAGCAGTACTTC. Translating gives CASSLYSGQTYEQYF.

The V and J genes are TRBV5-6 and TRBJ1-1, with D unclear. There are 15 residues in the CDR3. Germline V CDR1 and CDR2: SGHDT, YYEEEE. Trimming removed 1 base from V and 0 bases from J, with 10 bases in between. In DNA, the CDR3 is TGTGCCAGCAGCTTGCTCTGGCAGGTGAACACTGAAGCTTTCTTT. Its translation: CASSLLWQVNTEAFF.

The chain combines TRBV5-1 with TRBJ2-1, with TRBD1 matching over 10 bases. The trim removed 4 bases at V and 8 bases at J, leaving 6 bases unmatched. The CDR3 sequence is 14 residues long. The V gene's germline CDR1 is SGHRS and CDR2 YFSETQ. CDR3: CASSILGTGDEQFF. CDR3 DNA sequence: TGCGCCAGCAGCATCCTGGGGACAGGGGATGAGCAGTTCTTC.

In this sample, this clone turned up a few times. The chain joins TRBV5-4 to TRBJ1-5; 7 bases map to TRBD1. This CDR3 is 14 amino acids long. Trimming at V came to 5 bases and at J to 2 bases, leaving 4 bases not matched to a gene. Germline values: CDR1 SGHNT, CDR2 YYREEE (reference sequence). The CDR3 sequence: CASSYGTGNQPQHF. The CDR3 DNA reads as TGTGCCAGCAGTTACGGGACAGGCAATCAGCCCCAGCATTTT.

V is TRBV6-1 and J is TRBJ1-2, with D maybe TRBD1 (5 bases). CDR3 length: 16 amino acids. V lost 0 bases, J lost 4 bases, and 15 bases lay in between. Germline V gene lookup returns CDR1 MNHNS and CDR2 SASEGT. The CDR3 DNA follows: TGTGCCAGCAGTGAAGCGGACCAAGGGGCTCCCTATGGCTACACCTTC. This encodes CASSEADQGAPYGYTF.

This chain links TRBV13 with TRBJ1-3; no definite D call. This CDR3 has 15 residues. V lost 1 base and J lost 4, with 11 bases in between. The germline CDR1 and CDR2 sequences are PRHDT and FYEKMQ (reference sequence). The CDR3 DNA is TGTGCCAGCAGCTTAGTTCGCAGACTCGGAAACACCATATATTTT. This codes for CASSLVRRLGNTIYF. The full variable domain, in which reference TRBV13 and TRBJ1-3 provide the parts outside the CDR3, is AAGVIQSPRHLIKEKRETATLKCYPIPRHDTVYWYQQGPGQDPQFLISFYEKMQSDKGSIPDRFSAQQFSDYHSELNMSSLELGDSALYFCASSLVRRLGNTIYFGEGSWLTVV.

The CDR3 nucleotides read TGTGCCAGCAGCTTCGGGTCGGAGGAGCAGTTCTTC. Its protein product is CASSFGSEEQFF. The rearrangement links TRBV13 to TRBJ2-1, with D unclear. Germline CDR1 PRHDT, CDR2 FYEKMQ (reference sequence). The CDR3 extends over 12 amino acids. The V end was cut by 3 bases, the J end by 10 bases, with 10 bases between.

This chain links TRBV30 with TRBJ1-1; 9 positions match TRBD1. Germline CDR1 GTSNPN, CDR2 SVGIG (reference sequence). CDR3 length: 14 amino acids. V was pared by 8 bases and J by 4 bases, with 11 bases of the junction left unmatched. The CDR3 DNA reads TGTGCCGTACAAGTTGACAGGGGGGTCACTGAAGCTTTCTTT. It encodes CAVQVDRGVTEAFF.